A single sample is the source of the 13 T cell receptor beta chains below, sequenced in a study of a mutant IDH1 vaccine in newly diagnosed glioma. Time point of the sample: week 11, during vaccination. The vaccine gave 300 ug of a 20-mer mutant IDH1 peptide subcutaneously per dose. The table came from immunoSEQ multiplex PCR; TCRdb's copy has only in-frame clones and leaves some out. The sample has about 120,000 clones, 85% to 90% seen once. No antigen has been identified for these receptors. Material: PBMCs, obtained from a glioma patient whose treatment included an IDH1 peptide vaccine. The receptors stem from a woman in her 50s with glioma.

The V gene is TRBV11-2, the J gene TRBJ2-2, with 14 bases fitting TRBD2. CDR1 and CDR2 (germline): SGHAT, FQNNGV. With 0 bases clipped from V and 6 bases from J, the junction kept 9 bases outside the gene matches. The CDR3 consists of 19 residues. The chain's CDR3 is CASSLERLAGGPLAGELFF. CDR3 coding DNA: TGTGCCAGCAGCTTAGAGCGACTAGCGGGAGGGCCGCTCGCCGGGGAGCTGTTTTTT.

The chain employs TRBV9 and TRBJ2-7; TRBD2 is a possible D gene (6 bases). The germline V gene encodes CDR1 SGDLS and CDR2 YYNGEE. Trimming shortened V by 0 bases and J by 0 bases, and 13 bases separated the two germline ends. This CDR3 spans 16 amino acids. The CDR3 DNA is TGTGCCAGCAGCGTAGGTCGGGCTAGCGTCTCCTACGAGCAGTACTTC. This codes for CASSVGRASVSYEQYF.

The chain combines TRBV28 with TRBJ1-6; D remains ambiguous. The CDR3 contains 15 residues. CDR1 is MDHEN and CDR2 is SYDVKM in the germline V gene. Trimming shortened V by 5 bases and J by 9 bases, and 17 bases separated the two germline ends. CDR3 region: CASSPWVGSGSPLHF. DNA of the CDR3: TGTGCCAGCAGTCCCTGGGTGGGGAGTGGTTCACCCCTCCACTTT.

V is TRBV7-9 and J is TRBJ2-7, with 9 bases lining up with TRBD1. Germline CDR1 reads SEHNR; CDR2 reads FQNEAQ (reference sequence). Trimming took 4 bases from V and 3 from J; bases not matched to a gene: 4. This CDR3 has 14 residues. CDR3 amino acids: CASSSPGQGYEQYF. CDR3 nucleotide sequence: TGTGCCAGCAGCTCACCGGGACAGGGCTACGAGCAGTACTTC.

The chain is built from TRBV7-8 and TRBJ1-1; D unresolved. Trimming pared 3 bases from V and 1 base from J, leaving 3 bases between. Germline V gene sequence: CDR1 SGHVS, CDR2 FQNEAQ. The CDR3 is 12 amino acids. In DNA, the CDR3 is TGTGCCAGCAGCTTCTGGAACACTGAAGCTTTCTTT. It yields the protein CASSFWNTEAFF.

The chain couples TRBV5-1 to TRBJ2-3; TRBD2 aligns across 12 bases. The J segment lost 2 bases and the V segment lost 3 bases, leaving 1 base of the junction unmatched. CDR3 size: 15 residues. Per the germline V gene, CDR1 is SGHRS and CDR2 is YFSETQ. Written as DNA, the CDR3 is TGCGCCAGCAGCTGGACTAGCGGGACCACAGATACGCAGTATTTT. This translates into CASSWTSGTTDTQYF.

Written as DNA, the CDR3 is TGCAGCCTCCGGGGTATAGGCCAAGAGACCCAGTACTTC. This gives the protein CSLRGIGQETQYF. This sequence joins TRBV29-1 and TRBJ2-5, with D perhaps matching TRBD2 (5 bases). With 8 bases removed from V and 1 base from J, the gap between germline ends came to 14 bases. Germline V gene sequence: CDR1 SQVTM, CDR2 ANQGSEA. The CDR3 spans 13 residues.

This clone was seen a single time. The chain recombines TRBV18 with TRBJ2-5; TRBD1 is a possible D gene (5 bases). Trimming took 5 bases from V and 3 from J, leaving 10 bases between them. Per the germline V gene, CDR1 is KGHSH and CDR2 is LQKENI. This CDR3 has 13 amino acids. The CDR3: CASSGQGEETQYF. CDR3 bases: TGTGCCAGCTCAGGGCAGGGTGAAGAGACCCAGTACTTC.

J is TRBJ2-1 and V is TRBV18, with 8 bases identical to TRBD2. CDR1 is KGHSH, CDR2 LQKENI, per germline. V dropped 6 bases and J dropped 2; count of bases not matched to a gene: 9. There are 16 residues in the CDR3. In DNA form, the CDR3 reads TGTGCCAGCTCTCCCCTTGCCGGGAGGGCCTACAATGAGCAGTTCTTC. The encoded protein is CASSPLAGRAYNEQFF.

The chain joins TRBV10-1 to TRBJ2-1; D is possibly TRBD2 (6 bases). The germline gives CDR1 WNHNN, CDR2 SYGVQD (reference sequence). Trimming removed 3 bases from V and 7 bases from J, with 19 bases in between. This CDR3 has 16 amino acids. The CDR3 region is CASSDVRGRTWNEQFF. DNA for the CDR3: TGCGCCAGCAGTGATGTTCGGGGGAGGACGTGGAATGAGCAGTTCTTC.

The chain has TRBV6-1 and TRBJ2-3; D unclear. This CDR3 is 13 amino acids long. Deletions cut 3 bases from V and 1 base from J, with 5 bases between. The germline V gene has CDR1 MNHNS and CDR2 SASEGT. CDR3: CASSETGTDTQYF. CDR3 sequence (DNA): TGTGCCAGCAGTGAGACTGGCACAGATACGCAGTATTTT.

The chain is built from TRBV5-4 and TRBJ2-1; 9 bases line up with TRBD1. V lost 2 bases and J lost 8; bases outside the gene matches: 8. Per germline, CDR1 SGHNT and CDR2 YYREEE (reference sequence). CDR3 length equals 15 residues. In DNA, the CDR3 is TGTGCCAGCAGCTTTGGACAGGGGAATCGGTATGAGCAGTTCTTC. Its translation: CASSFGQGNRYEQFF.

This clone came up once. V is TRBV11-2 and J is TRBJ2-7, with TRBD1 matching over 9 bases. Germline V gene lookup returns CDR1 SGHAT and CDR2 FQNNGV. This CDR3 is 15 amino acids long. The V and J ends lost 3 bases and 7 bases, in that order; junction bases with no gene match: 10. Written as DNA, the CDR3 is TGTGCCAGCAGCTTGATGACAGGGGGTTTGCCGGAGCAGTACTTC. The encoded protein is CASSLMTGGLPEQYF.